The clone carrying this T cell receptor beta chain has just one count. The V gene lost 6 bases and the J gene lost 6 bases, with 16 bases spanning the gap. The CDR3 runs to 14 residues. The germline CDR1 and CDR2 sequences are SNHLY and FYNNEI. The entry originates in a study of blood T cell repertoires in COVID-19. Turning to the study itself: The cDNA or gDNA used as material had been derived from T cells, B-cell-depleted T cells, or PBMCs.

Original processing methods: How many nucleated cells were present was estimated from reference gene primer amplification. Method: immunoSEQ multiplex PCR; TCRdb's copy keeps in-frame clones and lacks some. The DNA gave D and trimming, while V, J and clone size come from that table. The sample records around 210,000 clones, around nine tenths being singletons. This chain connects TRBV2 to TRBJ2-3, with D tentatively TRBD2 (6 bases). This TCR came from a man aged 50-60 years with COVID-19, enrolled during active disease. What was sequenced was peripheral blood. The CDR3 region is CASRASLASDTQYF. The CDR3 DNA reads as TGTGCCAGCAGAGCATCACTAGCATCTGATACGCAGTATTTT. Based on the CDR3 plus reference TRBV2 and TRBJ2-3, the full variable domain is EPEVTQTPSHQVTQMGQEVILRCVPISNHLYFYWYRQILGQKVEFLVSFYNNEISEKSEIFDDQFSVERPDGSNFTLKIRSTKLEDSAMYFCASRASLASDTQYFGPGTRLTVL.